Sequencing of this T cell receptor beta chain was carried out in a study of blood T cell repertoires in COVID-19. The wider study: Acute and convalescent COVID-19 specimens originated in the United States, Italy and Spain. T cells, B-cell-depleted T cells, or PBMCs supplied cDNA or gDNA.

Authors' data handling: Nucleated cell counts were estimated from reference gene primer amplification. Repertoires were generated with immunoSEQ multiplex PCR, while TCRdb's copy carries only in-frame clones and drops some. The DNA was the basis for D and trimming; V, J and clone size are from that table. The data show around 160,000 clones, around nine tenths seen once. In germline, CDR1 is MNHEY, CDR2 SVGAGI. CDR3 size: 12 residues. V lost 8 bases, J lost 4 bases, and 11 bases lay in between. The TCR originated in a human donor in a cohort sampled during active COVID-19. The chain combines TRBV6-5 with TRBJ1-2; D gene uncertain. Source material: peripheral blood. The CDR3 sequence is CASAEGPYGYTF. DNA of the CDR3: TGTGCCAGCGCCGAGGGTCCCTATGGCTACACCTTC.